The source of this T cell receptor beta chain is a study of blood T cell repertoires in COVID-19 (TCRdb year 2020). General notes on the study: The collaborator samples originated in the United States, Italy and Spain and spanned the acute and convalescent phases of COVID-19. The material from the prospective study consisted of cDNA or gDNA derived from T cells, B-cell-depleted T cells, or PBMCs. Subjects who had been exposed to COVID-19, were actively infected with it, or had recovered from it provided the deeply sampled blood TCRbeta repertoires that made up the dataset. The repertoires were released in a freely available public database meant as a resource for research on the immune response to SARS-CoV-2. The samples were drawn from the first 160 participants of the ongoing ImmuneRACE study and from over a thousand subjects provided by 6 global collaborators. Sample metadata almost always included a de-identified subject ID, COVID-19 status, age in years and sex. Where HLA class I and class II types were available, the types were taken from metadata supplied by the sample provider, not from assay-based typing. What the authors observed across the whole study: Clinical and demographic metadata were provided uncurated, with the amount varying by source and participant.

TCRbeta CDR3 regions were amplified from genomic DNA by means of the immunoSEQ Assay, a bias-controlled multiplex PCR. As for how the authors treated the data: The number of nucleated cells in each sample was estimated from the amplification of reference gene primers within the assay. To quantify the absolute abundance of each unique TCRbeta CDR3 rearrangement, sequence reads were collapsed and filtered. For each sample, productive Simpson clonality was calculated by taking the square root of Simpson's diversity index across productive rearrangements. TCRdb provides this immuneACCESS table in a form limited to in-frame rearrangements. Some clones are lacking; in checked studies, under half of them reflect an unresolved V gene, and why the rest are absent is not known. The V and J calls and clone size are taken from that table; D and trimming were inferred from the DNA. The sample table holds fewer than 180,000 clones, of which about 86% were seen once. Of the sample, less than 3.5% is held by the ten largest clones.

Trimmed from V: 6 bases; trimmed from J: 2 bases; junction bases lacking a gene match: 4. There are 15 amino acids in the CDR3, from cysteine to phenylalanine inclusive. The only DNA kept is the CDR3, 45 bases in frame from the first base. The germline V gene (reference sequence) yields LGHDT for CDR1 and YNNKEL for CDR2. Whole blood was collected in K2EDTA tubes by collaborating institutions according to the institutions' own protocols. For TCRbeta analysis, collaborators shipped samples as frozen whole blood, isolated PBMCs, or DNA extracted from either of those sample types. In the case of this clone: Its antigen remains undetermined. No base-level quality is on record; no much larger clone is a single base apart.

This sequence uses TRBV3-1 (or the pseudogene TRBV3-2) and TRBJ2-7; TRBD2 agrees with 13 junctional bases. The sequenced sample consisted of peripheral blood. The sequence derives from a man in his 70s with acute or convalescent COVID-19. The CDR3 loop reads CASRYGLAGAYEQYF. The DNA sequence follows: TGTGCCAGCAGATACGGACTAGCGGGAGCCTACGAGCAGTACTTC.